The 20 T cell receptor beta chains below come from one sample, sequenced in a study of liver allograft versus peripheral blood T cells. Study-wide context: Hepatic allograft T cell receptor repertoires were evaluated relative to those present in recipients' peripheral blood.

TCRdb independently ran MiXCR on the reads; one entry per CDR3 protein. The sample includes approximately 16,000 distinct CDR3 sequences, 20% to 25% of them seen just once. Receptors originate from a human patient who had a liver transplant. The T cells may come from the graft donor.

The genes are TRBV19 and TRBJ2-3; D is unclear. Germline values: CDR1 LNHDA, CDR2 SQIVND (reference sequence). This CDR3 is 12 amino acids long. V was cut by 7 bases and J by 1 base, with 6 bases left in between. The chain's CDR3 is CASMTGTDTQYF. The CDR3 bases are TGTGCCAGTATGACCGGCACAGATACGCAGTATTTT.

This clonotype has only a few counts. The rearrangement links TRBV20-1 to TRBJ1-4, with 7 bases fitting TRBD1. Germline-derived CDR1 and CDR2 are DFQATT and SNEGSKA (reference sequence). The CDR3 is 15 residues long. The V segment lost 2 bases and the J segment 5 bases; nucleotides outside the gene matches: 8. The CDR3 region has the DNA TGCAGTGCTAGAAACGTCGAACAGGGGAATGAAAAACTGTTTTTT. Translating gives CSARNVEQGNEKLFF.

This clonotype is deemed medium-sized. The chain carries TRBV6-1 and TRBJ1-1, with 7 bases fitting TRBD1. This CDR3 contains 14 residues. Looked up from germline, CDR1 is MNHNS and CDR2 is SASEGT. Trimming at V came to 4 bases and at J to 4 bases, leaving 6 bases not matched to a gene. The CDR3 sequence is CASSVTGDVTEAFF. The DNA for the CDR3 is TGTGCCAGCAGTGTCACAGGGGATGTCACTGAAGCTTTCTTT.

This clonotype was seen only a few times. The V and J genes are TRBV5-5 and TRBJ2-7; TRBD2 aligns across 11 bases. The J segment lost 1 base and the V segment lost 0 bases, leaving 12 bases of the junction unmatched. CDR1 is SGHKS, CDR2 YYEKEE, per germline (reference sequence). CDR3 length: 19 amino acids. CDR3 nucleotides: TGTGCCAGCAGCTTGGCCGGGCTACTAGCGGGAGCATCATCCTACGAGCAGTACTTC. This codes for CASSLAGLLAGASSYEQYF.

The rearrangement uses TRBV5-4 and TRBJ2-1; a weak D match, TRBD1 (5 bases). CDR1 and CDR2 (germline): SGHNT, YYREEE (reference sequence). The CDR3 loop spans 14 amino acids. V lost 4 bases, J lost 8 bases, and 16 bases lay in between. The CDR3 DNA sequence: TGTGCCAGCAGCCGACCAGGGCTGATAGATGAGCAGTTCTTC. Translation gives CASSRPGLIDEQFF. The full variable domain, in which reference TRBV5-4 and TRBJ2-1 provide the parts outside the CDR3, is ETGVTQSPTHLIKTRGQQVTLRCSSQSGHNTVSWYQQALGQGPQFIFQYYREEENGRGNFPPRFSGLQFPNYSSELNVNALELDDSALYLCASSRPGLIDEQFFGPGTRLTVL.

This clonotype was recorded a few times. This chain uses TRBV20-1 with TRBJ2-1; TRBD2 aligns across 11 bases. Germline CDR1 DFQATT, CDR2 SNEGSKA (reference sequence). The CDR3 runs 17 residues. Trimming removed 7 bases from V and 6 bases from J; junction bases left unmatched: 17. CDR3 sequence reads: CSGIWASGRNLANEQFF. The CDR3 bases are TGCAGTGGAATATGGGCTAGCGGGAGGAACTTAGCCAATGAGCAGTTCTTC.

With respect to this clonotype: Given a much more abundant clone one base away, this may be a read error. Given the absence of the conserved phenylalanine or tryptophan at the CDR3 end, a read error is likely. J is TRBJ1-4 and V is TRBV27, with D perhaps TRBD1 (6 bases). The germline V and J ends were trimmed by 0 bases and 8 bases, with 22 bases remaining between them. Germline V gene sequence: CDR1 MNHEY, CDR2 SMNVEV (reference sequence). The CDR3 contains 18 residues. The CDR3 region has the DNA TGTGCCAGCAGTTTATCGCCGGGGGGCGCTTCCTTCGGGGAAAAACTGTTTTTA. This sequence encodes CASSLSPGGASFGEKLFL.

On this clonotype itself: This could be a read error, since a much larger clone is one nucleotide away. Given the absence of the conserved phenylalanine or tryptophan at the CDR3 end, a read error is likely. The chain is built from TRBV29-1 and TRBJ2-5; TRBD1 is a possible D gene (6 bases). Germline V CDR1 and CDR2: SQVTM, ANQGSEA. V lost 2 bases and J 1 base, leaving 14 bases between the germline ends. The CDR3 totals 15 residues. The chain's CDR3 is CSVESWVRGQETQYL. In DNA form, the CDR3 reads TGCAGCGTTGAAAGTTGGGTCAGGGGCCAAGAGACCCAGTACCTC.

This chain uses TRBV27 with TRBJ1-5, with D possibly matching TRBD1 (5 bases). Trimming pared 7 bases from V and 2 bases from J, leaving 18 bases between. From germline, CDR1 is MNHEY and CDR2 SMNVEV (reference sequence). This CDR3 comprises 16 residues. DNA for the CDR3: TGTGCCAGCATTCCCCACCGGGACGAAGGCAATCAGCCCCAGCATTTT. It specifies CASIPHRDEGNQPQHF.

This clonotype was seen ten or more times. It is likely a read error, because the conserved phenylalanine at the end of the CDR3 is missing. The DNA is left out, because the CDR3 cannot be placed on it with certainty; the CDR3 is given as TCRdb lists it. The chain carries TRBV6-2 or TRBV6-3 and TRBJ2-7; the D call in the table, TRBD1, was not verified against the DNA. Termini included, the CDR3 measures 12 amino acids. Germline CDR1 MNHEY, CDR2 SVGEGT. The chain's CDR3 is CASRDRSYEQLL.

The chain employs TRBV5-4 and TRBJ2-1, with 8 bases identical to TRBD1. Germline assignment: CDR1 SGHNT and CDR2 YYREEE (reference sequence). With V trimmed by 3 bases and J by 6 bases, 5 bases remained unmatched. The CDR3 has 14 amino acids. The CDR3 sequence is CASSWLDRGNEQFF. CDR3 sequence (DNA): TGTGCCAGCAGCTGGCTTGACAGGGGCAATGAGCAGTTCTTC.

In its sample, this clonotype is medium-sized (0.01 to 0.1%). The V gene is TRBV29-1, the J gene TRBJ2-1, with TRBD2 as a possible D gene (6 bases). The CDR3 is made up of 14 amino acids. Germline V gene lookup returns CDR1 SQVTM and CDR2 ANQGSEA. The V end lost 6 bases, the J end lost 5 bases, and 17 bases lay between the germline ends. The CDR3 coding sequence is TGCAGCGTCGATTTGCTGGGACTTAACAATGAGCAGTTCTTC. This encodes CSVDLLGLNNEQFF.

This clonotype was seen more than once but under ten times. The chain uses TRBV6-5 and TRBJ1-5; TRBD1 aligns across 7 bases. The CDR3 has 15 amino acids. Germline V gene data show CDR1 as MNHEY and CDR2 as SVGAGI. The ends lost 7 bases at V and 5 bases at J; junction bases unmatched: 11. The CDR3 coding sequence is TGTGCCAGCAAAATTGGGGACAGCTACGATCAGCCCCAGCATTTT. It specifies CASKIGDSYDQPQHF.

This clonotype was recorded many times. The J gene is TRBJ2-2, the V gene TRBV19; the D gene is possibly TRBD2 (6 bases). The CDR3 has 17 amino acids. Per the germline V gene, CDR1 is LNHDA and CDR2 is SQIVND (reference sequence). V was pared by 3 bases and J by 1 base, with 15 bases between. The chain's CDR3 is CASSIPRAGRNTGELFF. Written as DNA, the CDR3 is TGTGCCAGTAGTATTCCCCGGGCGGGGCGGAACACCGGGGAGCTGTTTTTT. Combining the CDR3 with reference TRBV19 and TRBJ2-2 gives the whole variable domain DGGITQSPKYLFRKEGQNVTLSCEQNLNHDAMYWYRQDPGQGLRLIYYSQIVNDFQKGDIAEGYSVSREKKESFPLTVTSAQKNPTAFYLCASSIPRAGRNTGELFFGEGSRLTVL.

The chain links TRBV27 to TRBJ2-1, with TRBD2 matching over 10 bases. V trimming: 5 bases; J trimming: 9 bases; junction bases outside the gene matches: 4. The CDR3 sequence is 13 residues long. Germline CDR1 is MNHEY and CDR2 is SMNVEV (reference sequence). CDR3 loop: CASSPLAGGEQFF. The CDR3 DNA follows: TGTGCCAGCAGTCCCTTAGCGGGGGGTGAGCAGTTCTTC.

This clonotype appeared once. The J gene is TRBJ1-5, the V gene TRBV20-1; a weak D match, TRBD1 (5 bases). Trimming left V 4 bases short and J 7 bases short, with 20 bases between. The CDR3 loop spans 15 amino acids. Germline V lookup: CDR1 DFQATT, CDR2 SNEGSKA (reference sequence). The CDR3 loop reads CSAIRAAGVGQPQHF. CDR3 bases: TGCAGTGCTATTAGGGCCGCGGGGGTCGGCCAGCCCCAGCATTTT.

The chain links TRBV7-9 to TRBJ2-5, with 11 bases aligning to TRBD2. There are 15 residues in the CDR3. The germline gives CDR1 SEHNR, CDR2 FQNEAQ (reference sequence). V lost 8 bases and J lost 0; bases outside the gene matches: 5. CDR3 sequence reads: CASLVGLADQETQYF. DNA for the CDR3: TGTGCCAGCTTAGTGGGACTAGCGGACCAAGAGACCCAGTACTTC.

CDR3 residues: CASSMGPTGEAFF. The CDR3 nucleotides read TGTGCCAGCAGTATGGGCCCGACAGGTGAAGCTTTCTTT. The gene calls are TRBV28 and TRBJ1-1; a possible D gene is TRBD1 (6 bases). V was pared by 5 bases and J by 7 bases, with 14 bases between. CDR1 is MDHEN and CDR2 is SYDVKM in the germline V gene. This CDR3 spans 13 amino acids.

By proportion, this clonotype is medium-sized. This chain joins TRBV19 and TRBJ1-2; weak D call: TRBD1 (5 bases). This CDR3 comprises 14 residues. Germline V lookup: CDR1 LNHDA, CDR2 SQIVND (reference sequence). V gave up 6 bases and J gave up 3 bases, with 14 bases separating them. Here the CDR3 DNA reads TGTGCCAGTAGATCAGGGATACAAGACTATGGCTACACCTTC. This gives the protein CASRSGIQDYGYTF.

This clonotype was recorded at least ten times. The chain joins TRBV27 to TRBJ2-2; unclear D gene. This CDR3 spans 16 amino acids. The germline V gene encodes CDR1 MNHEY and CDR2 SMNVEV (reference sequence). V lost 5 bases and J 7 bases, leaving 20 bases between the germline ends. CDR3 sequence reads: CASSALGRGYSGELFF. The CDR3 DNA sequence: TGTGCCAGCAGTGCTCTTGGGCGTGGGTACAGCGGGGAGCTGTTTTTT.